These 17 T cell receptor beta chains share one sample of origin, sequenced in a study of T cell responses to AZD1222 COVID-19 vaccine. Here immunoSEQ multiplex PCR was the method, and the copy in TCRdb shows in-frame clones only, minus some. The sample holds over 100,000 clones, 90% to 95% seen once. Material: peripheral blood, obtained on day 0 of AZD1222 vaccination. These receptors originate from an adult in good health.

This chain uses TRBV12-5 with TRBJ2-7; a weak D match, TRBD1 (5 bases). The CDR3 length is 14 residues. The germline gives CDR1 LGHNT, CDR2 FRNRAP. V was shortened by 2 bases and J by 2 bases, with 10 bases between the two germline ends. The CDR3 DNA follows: TGTGCTAGTGGTTTGACAGGTTCTACCTACGAGCAGTACTTC. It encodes CASGLTGSTYEQYF.

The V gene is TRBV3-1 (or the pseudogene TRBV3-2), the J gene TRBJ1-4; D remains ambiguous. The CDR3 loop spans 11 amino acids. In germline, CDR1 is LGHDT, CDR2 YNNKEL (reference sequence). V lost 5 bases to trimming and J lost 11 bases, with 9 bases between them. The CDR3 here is CASSSGSKLFF. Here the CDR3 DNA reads TGTGCCAGCAGCTCCGGGTCCAAACTGTTTTTT.

The CDR3 is CASSINWNTEAFF. The CDR3 nucleotides are TGTGCCAGTAGTATAAATTGGAACACTGAAGCTTTCTTT. The genes are TRBV19 and TRBJ1-1; D uncertain. V dropped 2 bases and J dropped 1 base, with 5 bases sitting between them. The CDR3 is made up of 13 amino acids. Per germline, CDR1 LNHDA and CDR2 SQIVND (reference sequence).

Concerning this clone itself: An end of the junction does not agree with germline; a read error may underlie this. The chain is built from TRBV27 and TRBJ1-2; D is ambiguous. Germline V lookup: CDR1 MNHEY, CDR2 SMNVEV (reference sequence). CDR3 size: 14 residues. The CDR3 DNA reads TGTGCCAGCAGTGAGACTTCTATGAACTACGGCTACACCTTC. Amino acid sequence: CASSETSMNYGYTF.

DNA for the CDR3: TGTGCCTGGAGCCCCTGGGGGTCCAGCAATCAGCCCCAGCATTTT. Protein sequence: CAWSPWGSSNQPQHF. The chain joins TRBV30 to TRBJ1-5; possibly TRBD1 for D (5 bases). V was cut by 3 bases and J by 1 base, with 13 bases left in between. This CDR3 comprises 15 residues. Germline V lookup: CDR1 GTSNPN, CDR2 SVGIG (reference sequence).

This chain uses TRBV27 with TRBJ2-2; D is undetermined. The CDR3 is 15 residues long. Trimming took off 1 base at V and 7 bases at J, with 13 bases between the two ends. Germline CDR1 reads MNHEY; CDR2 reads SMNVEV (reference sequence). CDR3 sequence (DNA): TGTGCCAGCAGTTTATATTCTGGGTTCGGCGGGGAGCTGTTTTTT. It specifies CASSLYSGFGGELFF.

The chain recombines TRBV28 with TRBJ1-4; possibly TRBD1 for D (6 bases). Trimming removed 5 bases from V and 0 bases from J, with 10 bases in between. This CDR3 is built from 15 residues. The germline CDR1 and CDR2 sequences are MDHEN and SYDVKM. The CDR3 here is CASSPTGPTNEKLFF. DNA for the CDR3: TGTGCCAGCAGTCCTACAGGGCCAACTAATGAAAAACTGTTTTTT.

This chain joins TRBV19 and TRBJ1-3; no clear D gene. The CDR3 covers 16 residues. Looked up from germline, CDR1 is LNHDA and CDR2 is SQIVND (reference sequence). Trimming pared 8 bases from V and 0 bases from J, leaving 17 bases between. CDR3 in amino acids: CASRPPSRSSGNTIYF. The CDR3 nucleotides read TGTGCCAGTCGACCCCCCTCTAGGAGCTCTGGAAACACCATATATTTT.

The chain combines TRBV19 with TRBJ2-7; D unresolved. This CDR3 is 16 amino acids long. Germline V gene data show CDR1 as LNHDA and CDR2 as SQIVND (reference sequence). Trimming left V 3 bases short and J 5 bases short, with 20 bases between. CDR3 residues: CASSMIPGPAAHEQYF. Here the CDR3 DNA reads TGTGCCAGTAGTATGATACCGGGCCCCGCGGCCCACGAGCAGTACTTC.

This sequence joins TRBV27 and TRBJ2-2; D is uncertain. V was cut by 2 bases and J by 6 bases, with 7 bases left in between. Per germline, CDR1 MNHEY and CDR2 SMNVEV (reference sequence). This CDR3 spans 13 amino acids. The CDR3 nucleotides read TGTGCCAGCAGTTTAGTGTTGGCCGGGGAGCTGTTTTTT. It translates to CASSLVLAGELFF.

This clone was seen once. The CDR3 here is CASSLGPPGGQFF. In nucleotides, the CDR3 is TGTGCCAGCAGCTTGGGTCCCCCCGGAGGGCAGTTCTTC. This chain uses TRBV7-3 with TRBJ2-1; D possibly corresponds to TRBD2 (5 bases). The CDR3 sequence is 13 residues long. The V and J ends lost 3 bases and 12 bases respectively, with 15 bases between them. Per the germline V gene, CDR1 is SGHTA and CDR2 is FQGTGA.

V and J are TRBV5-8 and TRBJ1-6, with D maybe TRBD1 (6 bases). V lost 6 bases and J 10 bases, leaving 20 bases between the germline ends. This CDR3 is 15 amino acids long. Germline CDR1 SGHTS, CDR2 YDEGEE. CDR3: CASIVGGRGVSPLHF. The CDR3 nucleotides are TGTGCCAGCATAGTCGGGGGCCGGGGAGTGTCACCCCTCCACTTT.

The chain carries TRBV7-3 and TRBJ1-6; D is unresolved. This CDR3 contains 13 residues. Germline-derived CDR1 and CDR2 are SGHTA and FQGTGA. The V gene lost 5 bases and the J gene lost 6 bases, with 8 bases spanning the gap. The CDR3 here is CASSPRSNSPLHF. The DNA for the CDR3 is TGTGCCAGCAGCCCGAGGAGTAATTCACCCCTCCACTTT.

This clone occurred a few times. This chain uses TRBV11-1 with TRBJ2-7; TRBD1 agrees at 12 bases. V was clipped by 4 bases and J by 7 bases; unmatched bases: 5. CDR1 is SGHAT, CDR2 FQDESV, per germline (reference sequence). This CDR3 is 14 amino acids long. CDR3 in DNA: TGTGCCAGCAGCTCCCGGGACAGGGGGCGAGAGCAGTACTTC. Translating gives CASSSRDRGREQYF.

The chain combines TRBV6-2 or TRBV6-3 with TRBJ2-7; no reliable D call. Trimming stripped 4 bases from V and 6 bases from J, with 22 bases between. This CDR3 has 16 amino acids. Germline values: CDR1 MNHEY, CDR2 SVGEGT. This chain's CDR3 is CASSLLTATHSGEQYF. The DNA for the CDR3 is TGTGCCAGCAGTTTATTGACCGCCACCCACTCAGGCGAGCAGTACTTC.

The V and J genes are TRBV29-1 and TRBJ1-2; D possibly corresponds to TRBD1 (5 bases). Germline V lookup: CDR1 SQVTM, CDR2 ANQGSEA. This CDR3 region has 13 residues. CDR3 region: CTTGGEHNYGYTF. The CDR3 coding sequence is TGCACCACCGGAGGGGAGCATAACTATGGCTACACCTTC.

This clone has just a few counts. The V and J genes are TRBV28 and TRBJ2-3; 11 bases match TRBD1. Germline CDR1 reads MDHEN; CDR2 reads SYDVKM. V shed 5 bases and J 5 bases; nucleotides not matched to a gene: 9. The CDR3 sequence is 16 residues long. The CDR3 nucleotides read TGTGCCAGCAGTACTTCCGGACAGGGGGCGGGAGATACGCAGTATTTT. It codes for CASSTSGQGAGDTQYF.